The sequence of this T cell receptor (beta chain) was determined in a study of T cells after yellow fever vaccination. Overall study: Libraries from low-cell-number fractions were prepared with the SMART-Seq v4 Ultra Low Input RNA kit.

Whole-study findings and limits: Peaking on day 5 versus 15, the secondary response was faster but weaker. Boosting was followed by the reappearance of most primary-vaccination clones (about 97% CD4, 85% to 90% CD8).

This CDR3 is built from 14 residues. Germline-derived CDR1 and CDR2 are SGHAT and FQNNGV. Between the trimmed V and J ends, which lost 5 bases and 0 bases, there was a span of 11 bases. From the 5' RACE reads, TCRdb called clonotypes with MiXCR, one entry per CDR3 protein. The table shows 250,000 to 300,000 distinct CDR3 sequences, with around 9.3% occurring only once. With regard to this clonotype: Its antigen is not identified.

This rearrangement joins TRBV11-2 to TRBJ2-7; D is perhaps TRBD1 (6 bases). The material sequenced was CD4+ T cells sorted from PBMCs, taken 5 days after the yellow fever booster vaccination. The source is a man aged 18 to 35 who received the YFV17D yellow fever vaccine. The CDR3 is CASSPWTVSYEQYF. The CDR3 DNA reads TGTGCCAGCAGCCCTTGGACAGTCTCCTACGAGCAGTACTTC.